This T cell receptor beta chain is from a study of glioma-infiltrating T cells. Of note for this clonotype: This sequence may be a read error, since a much larger clone differs from it by one base.

The iRepertoire nested amplicon-rescue multiplex PCR amplified TCR alpha and beta CDR3s from RNA. For one-step reverse transcription and amplification, 100-400 ng of tissue mRNA or PBMC total RNA was used. Each CDR3 protein is one row after TCRdb ran MiXCR on the multiplex PCR reads. The data show more than 90,000 distinct CDR3 sequences, 35% to 45% seen once. The CDR3 has 15 residues. Per germline, CDR1 LNHDA and CDR2 SQIVND (reference sequence). This chain links TRBV19 with TRBJ1-5; 7 nucleotides align to TRBD1. This clonotype was obtained from a human donor with low-grade glioma or glioblastoma, undergoing nonglioma brain surgery, or in good health (not recorded which). Sample: glioma tissue, nonneoplastic brain tissue, or PBMCs (not recorded which). CDR3: CASSRQGVSNHPQHF. The CDR3 DNA follows: TGTGCCAGTAGTAGACAGGGAGTTAGCAATCATCCCCAGCATTTT.